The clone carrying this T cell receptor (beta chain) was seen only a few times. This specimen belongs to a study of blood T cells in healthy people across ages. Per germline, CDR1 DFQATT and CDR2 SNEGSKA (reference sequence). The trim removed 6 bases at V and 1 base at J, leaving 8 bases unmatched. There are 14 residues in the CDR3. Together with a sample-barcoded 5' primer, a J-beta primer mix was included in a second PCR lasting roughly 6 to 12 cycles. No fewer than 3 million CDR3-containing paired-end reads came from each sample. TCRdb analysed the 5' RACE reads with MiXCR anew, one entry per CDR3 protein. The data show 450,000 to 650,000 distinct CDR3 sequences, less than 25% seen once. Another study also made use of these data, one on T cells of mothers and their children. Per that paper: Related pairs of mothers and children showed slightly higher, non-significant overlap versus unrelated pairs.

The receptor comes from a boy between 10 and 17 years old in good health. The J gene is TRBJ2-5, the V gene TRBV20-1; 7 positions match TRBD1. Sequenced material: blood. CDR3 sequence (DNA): TGCAGTGCAAAATCTTGGACAGGCCAAGAGACCCAGTACTTC. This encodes CSAKSWTGQETQYF.